Here is one T cell receptor (beta chain) with its context. Its antigen target is currently unknown. Nothing much larger sits one base from this clone, and base qualities are not available. The record originates from a study of cytomegalovirus exposure and HLA in healthy donors (TCRdb year 2017). Concerning the study at large: In an earlier analysis of around 540 of the donors, 250 to 350 Gb of sequence data and 120 million or so unique TCR beta sequences from 180 million or so T cells were reported. The number of donors typed differed by locus, with about 629-630 for A, B, C, DRB1 and DQB1, around 500 for DQA1, some 570 for DPA1, and 472 for DPB1. Donor age, sex, ethnicity and CMV serostatus were compiled together with the repertoire data. The study used immunosequencing to profile the T cell repertoires of more than 650 subjects and linked those repertoires to cytomegalovirus serostatus. In an earlier analysis of 500 to 650 of the donors, high-throughput TCR beta sequencing was used to judge whether each TCR beta V gene segment behaved as functional or pseudogenic. Genome-wide SNP genotypes for about three fifths of the roughly 670 donors were used in a later genetic analysis, which treated that subset as a discovery cohort. About five DR-DQ haplotypes were treated as single units for association and clustering because of strong linkage in the cohort. Every discovery cohort repertoire had been produced on one sequencing platform. To study patterns of TCR occurrence, a later analysis re-analyzed previously published TCR beta repertoires from more than 550 donors and added high-resolution HLA genotyping. The later analysis used no new phenotypic data to find candidate immune exposures, relying instead on TCR beta sequences and their occurrence across donors. To predict cytomegalovirus infection status, the study combined high-throughput TCR immunosequencing, statistical association of individual TCRs with disease status, and machine learning. In addition to the first cohort of roughly 700 subjects, a separate validation cohort of 120 different subjects was used. The study was designed to test whether signatures of past pathogen exposure could be identified by cataloging public T cell receptors. HLA typing covered class I and class II loci at four-digit resolution. Among roughly 370 genotyped donors of the cohort, an average of roughly 240,000 unique TCR beta nucleotide sequences were sequenced per donor, roughly 18% of them non-productive. Of the 300 to 500 genotyped donors, 70% to 90% were placed in the genetic ancestry cluster associated with self-reported Caucasian donors. An early release covering more than 500 HLA-typed donors comprised about 310 gigabases of sequencing data and 65 million to 100 million unique TCR sequences. What the authors observed across the whole study: In an earlier analysis of about 550 of the donors, most TCR beta V segments were observed in productive rearrangements about 87% or about 30% of the time, broadly matching IMGT annotations. Because HLA typing was missing for some donors at each locus, association tests included only the typed subset. The presence/absence analyses assumed that sequencing depth was roughly uniform across donors, and that assumption may not be true. In this cohort, only TCR beta chains were sequenced, and detectable features were limited by the absence of alpha or paired-chain data. Several of the top co-occurrence clusters appeared to be linked to parvovirus B19, influenza, CMV and Epstein-Barr virus, according to a later analysis. Correlated functional status among segregating V segments might be attributable to linkage disequilibrium, but an unknown experimental factor could not be ruled out. The classifier was reported to diagnose cytomegalovirus status with high specificity and sensitivity in both the original cohort and the validation cohort. A later analysis associated about 16,000 TCR beta sequences with specific HLA alleles at a false discovery rate of 0.05. An association between a missense DCLRE1C variant and V-gene and J-gene trimming of TCR beta chains was found in a later genetic analysis and replicated in an independent cohort. The study listed approximately 150 TCR beta chains as associated with cytomegalovirus. Three of the identified cytomegalovirus-associated TCR beta chains were confirmed in vitro to be specific for cytomegalovirus antigens. Because counts were too low, more than 15 rarely observed V segments, including chromosome 9 orphons, were excluded from the earlier analysis of some 540 of the donors. It was suggested by the authors that the approach could potentially be generalized to other disease states and immunological phenotypes. The 87-base-pair reads could not distinguish some IMGT-functional V segments, including TRBV6-2 and TRBV6-3, so those segments were excluded. Strong co-occurrence of HLA alleles, especially DR and DQ, made assigning TCR associations to individual alleles difficult. Across donors, most TCR sequences were observed very rarely, whereas some public TCRs were present in many individuals. According to a later analysis, most CMV-associated TCR beta chains appeared to be HLA-restricted, and the HLA associations seemed to be driven largely by CMV exposure. The only immune exposure information available for the cohort was CMV serostatus. A later genetic analysis reported fewer N-insertions in productive TCRs among donors in an Asian-associated ancestry cluster than the 666-donor mean. Compared with equally common non-associated chains, HLA-associated TCR beta chains in a later analysis were more clonally expanded and had lower generation probabilities. A further reported finding was that TCR beta sequences accurately predicted the HLA-A and HLA-B alleles for most subjects in the first cohort. The sequencing pipeline was judged likely to have produced a cluster of highly shared sequence variants as a technical artifact. A later analysis found that TCR association rates varied across HLA loci, with DRB1 alleles showing the most associated TCRs and HLA-C alleles the fewest.

The cohort consisted of 600 or so healthy bone marrow donors. At the time of sampling, every cohort member was nominally healthy, though immune exposures that went unrecorded were likely present. The donor was CMV seropositive and belonged to the group of about 290 seropositive cohort members. A peripheral blood sample was collected from each donor, and TCR beta sequencing was performed on peripheral blood mononuclear cells. The Qiagen DNeasy Blood Extraction Kit was used to extract genomic DNA from the blood cell samples. From V the trimming removes 0 bases and from J it removes 0 bases, while the gene matches leave 6 bases of the junction unaccounted for. Counted from cysteine to phenylalanine, this CDR3 has 18 amino acids. Only CDR3 DNA is held: 54 bases, read in frame from base 1. The germline V gene gives CDR1 as SGHRS and CDR2 as YFSETQ. The library was obtained by the immunoSEQ multiplex PCR assay. The multiplex PCR relied on a mix of 60 forward primers for TCR Vbeta segments and 13 reverse primers for TCR Jbeta segments. A multiplex PCR assay on genomic DNA amplified the CDR3 region of rearranged TCR beta genes. The amplified TCR beta libraries were sequenced on the Illumina HiSeq System as 87-base-pair reads. As for the authors' bioinformatics: Across the 600 to 700 repertoires, a later analysis counted 78 million or so unique TCR beta chains, approximately 10 million of which were shared by at least two donors. To remove PCR and sequencing errors, raw reads were error-corrected and collapsed into unique sequences using a nearest-neighbor algorithm that merged closely related sequences. CDR3 sequences were aligned to IMGT reference sequences to assign V, D and J gene segments. Each retained sequence needed at least a six-nucleotide match to both a V gene segment and a J gene segment. Rearrangements were called productive when the CDR3 lacked stop codons and stayed in frame with V and J; all others were non-productive. Following IMGT convention, CDR3 was defined as the stretch from the second conserved V-encoded cysteine to the conserved J-encoded phenylalanine. The earlier analysis of 500 to 750 of the donors excluded any sequence lacking an unambiguous match to a single V gene segment. In an earlier analysis of approximately 590 of the donors, a V segment was called functional when productive rearrangements were above 56.7%, and segregating when the standard deviation between donors exceeded 5%. To diagnose cytomegalovirus status from the catalog of TCR beta chain sequences, a statistical classification framework was built. In a later analysis, V and J genes were assigned by comparing TCR nucleotide sequences against IMGT/GENE-DB human TR gene sequences. The TCRdist pipeline was used in a later analysis to assign CDR3 sequences and most-parsimonious VDJ recombination scenarios. In a later analysis, every TCR beta chain was defined by the combination of its CDR3 amino acid sequence and its V-gene family, and reads without a unique V-gene family were dropped. As a way to deal with suspected cross-contamination and a sequencing artifact, a later analysis dropped roughly 600 nucleotide sequences that were highly shared and had low generation probability. In a later analysis, a clonal expansion index was calculated for each public chain from normalized within-repertoire ranks of inferred template counts. In a later analysis, generation probabilities were computed with a VDJ recombination model fitted to out-of-frame rearrangements, and the resulting probabilities were checked against IGoR. In a later analysis, hypergeometric tests were used to score TCR-TCR, TCR-HLA and TCR-CMV co-occurrence, with a repertoire-size bias correction applied to TCR pairs. A later analysis estimated false discovery rates by permuting HLA or CMV assignments 20 times. In a later analysis, co-occurring TCRs were grouped with DBSCAN, and TCRdist sequence similarity was added when clustering was performed within HLA-allele-positive subsets. Co-occurrence clustering excluded repertoires with fewer than 30,000 or more than 120,000 public chains, plus five with anomalous nucleotide sharing. The table was pulled from immuneACCESS by TCRdb, which kept in-frame rearrangements only. Such tables lose some clones; where checked, under half of the loss comes from unresolved V genes, and the rest has no known cause. That table is the source of V, J and clone size, and D and trimming were worked out from the DNA. Counted in this sample were over 150,000 clones; about 80% of them appeared once. The top ten hold 1% of the sample.

In this chain, TRBV5-1 is recombined with TRBJ2-2; 9 of the junction bases match TRBD1. The specimen was PBMCs. The TCR sequence derives from a woman in her 50s in good health and CMV-seropositive. The DNA sequence is TGCGCCAGCAGCTTGGGACCCGGGACAGGGTCGAACACCGGGGAGCTGTTTTTT. Its protein is CASSLGPGTGSNTGELFF.